This T cell receptor beta chain comes out of a study of blood T cells in healthy people across ages. The CDR3 consists of 15 residues. The germline V gene has CDR1 SGHTA and CDR2 FQGNSA. With 4 bases clipped from V and 8 bases from J, the junction kept 8 bases outside the gene matches. A sample-barcoded 5' primer and a J-beta primer mix were used in a second PCR of about 7 to 12 cycles. Paired-end reads containing CDR3 totaled no fewer than 2.5 million for each sample. Each CDR3 protein gets one entry after TCRdb re-called the 5' RACE reads with MiXCR. In the table there are approximately 290,000 distinct CDR3 sequences, 25% to 30% of which are singletons.

The source material was blood. The genes are TRBV7-2 and TRBJ1-6; TRBD1 matches 7 bases. This receptor was identified in a woman in her 70s in good health. The CDR3 DNA reads TGTGCCAGCAGCTCAAGGGGGCCTGTAGATTCACCCCTCCACTTT. This encodes CASSSRGPVDSPLHF.